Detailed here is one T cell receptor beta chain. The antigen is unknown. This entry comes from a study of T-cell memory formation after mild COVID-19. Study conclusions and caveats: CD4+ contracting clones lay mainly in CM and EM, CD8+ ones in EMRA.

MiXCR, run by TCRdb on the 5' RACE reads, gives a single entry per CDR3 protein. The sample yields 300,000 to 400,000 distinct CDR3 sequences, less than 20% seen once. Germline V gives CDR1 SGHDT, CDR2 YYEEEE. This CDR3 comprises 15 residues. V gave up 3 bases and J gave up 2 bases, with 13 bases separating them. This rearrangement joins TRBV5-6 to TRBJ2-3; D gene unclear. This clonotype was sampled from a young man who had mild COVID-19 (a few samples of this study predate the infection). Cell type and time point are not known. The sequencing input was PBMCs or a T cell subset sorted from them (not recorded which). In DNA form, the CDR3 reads TGTGCCAGCAGCTCCAACCGGGCCCACACAGATACGCAGTATTTT. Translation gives CASSSNRAHTDTQYF.